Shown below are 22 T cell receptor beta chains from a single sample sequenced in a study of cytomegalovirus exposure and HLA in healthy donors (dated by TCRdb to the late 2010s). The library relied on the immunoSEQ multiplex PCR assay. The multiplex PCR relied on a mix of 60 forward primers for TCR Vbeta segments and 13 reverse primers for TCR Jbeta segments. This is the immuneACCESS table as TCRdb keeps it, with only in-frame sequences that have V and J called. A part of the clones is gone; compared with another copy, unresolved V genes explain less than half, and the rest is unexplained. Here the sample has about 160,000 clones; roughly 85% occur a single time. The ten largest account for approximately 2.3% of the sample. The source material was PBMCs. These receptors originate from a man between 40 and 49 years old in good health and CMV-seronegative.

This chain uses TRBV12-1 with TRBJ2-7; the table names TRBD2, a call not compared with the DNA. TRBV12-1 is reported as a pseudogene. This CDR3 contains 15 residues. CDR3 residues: CASSPRVPLLYEQYF. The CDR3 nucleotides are TGTGCCAGCAGCCCTCGAGTCCCTCTACTCTACGAGCAGTACTTC.

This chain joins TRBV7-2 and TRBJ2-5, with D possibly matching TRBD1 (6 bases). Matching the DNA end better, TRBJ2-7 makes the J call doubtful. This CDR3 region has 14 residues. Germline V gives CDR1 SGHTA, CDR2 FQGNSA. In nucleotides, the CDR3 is TGTGCCAGCAGCTTATTACAGGGTTACGGCGAGCAGTACTTC. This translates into CASSLLQGYGEQYF.

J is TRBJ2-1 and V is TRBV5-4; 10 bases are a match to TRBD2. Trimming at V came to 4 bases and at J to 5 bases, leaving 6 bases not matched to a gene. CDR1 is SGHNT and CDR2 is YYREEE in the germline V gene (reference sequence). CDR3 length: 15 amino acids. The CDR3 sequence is CASSLGLASDNEQFF. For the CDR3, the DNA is TGTGCCAGCAGCCTGGGACTAGCGTCAGACAATGAGCAGTTCTTC.

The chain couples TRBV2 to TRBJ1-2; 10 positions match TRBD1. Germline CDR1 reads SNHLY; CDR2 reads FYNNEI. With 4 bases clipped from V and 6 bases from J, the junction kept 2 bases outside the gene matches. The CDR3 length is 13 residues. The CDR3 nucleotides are TGTGCCAGCAGTGCGGACAGGGGGGATGGCTACACCTTC. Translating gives CASSADRGDGYTF.

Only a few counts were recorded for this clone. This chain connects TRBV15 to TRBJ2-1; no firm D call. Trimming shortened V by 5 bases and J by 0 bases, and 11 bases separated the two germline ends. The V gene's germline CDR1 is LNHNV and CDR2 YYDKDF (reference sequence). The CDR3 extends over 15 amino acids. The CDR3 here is CATSPLLSSYNEQFF. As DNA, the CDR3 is TGTGCCACCAGCCCACTTTTGAGCTCCTACAATGAGCAGTTCTTC.

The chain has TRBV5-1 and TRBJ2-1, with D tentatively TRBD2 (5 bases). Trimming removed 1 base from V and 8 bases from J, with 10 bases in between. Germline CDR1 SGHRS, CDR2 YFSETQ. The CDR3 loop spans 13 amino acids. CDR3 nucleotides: TGCGCCAGCAGCTTGCCGGGAATCGATGAGCAGTTCTTC. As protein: CASSLPGIDEQFF.

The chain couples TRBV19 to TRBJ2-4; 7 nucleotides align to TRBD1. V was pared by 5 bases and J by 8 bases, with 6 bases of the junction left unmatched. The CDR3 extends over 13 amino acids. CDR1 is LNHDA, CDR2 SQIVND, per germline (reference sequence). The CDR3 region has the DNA TGTGCCAGTAGTGCCCCCGGGACAGACATTCAGTACTTC. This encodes CASSAPGTDIQYF.

CDR3 sequence (DNA): TGTGCCAGCAGTCTAGTCGGAGATGAAGATACGCAGTATTTT. Translated, it gives CASSLVGDEDTQYF. This sequence joins TRBV28 and TRBJ2-3, with D hard to call. In germline, CDR1 is MDHEN, CDR2 SYDVKM. Trimming left V 5 bases short and J 5 bases short, with 14 bases between. The CDR3 contains 14 residues.

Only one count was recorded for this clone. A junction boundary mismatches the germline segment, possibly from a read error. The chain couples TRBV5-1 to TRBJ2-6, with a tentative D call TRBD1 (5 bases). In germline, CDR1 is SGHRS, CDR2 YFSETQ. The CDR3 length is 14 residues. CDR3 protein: CASSLDSGADVLTF. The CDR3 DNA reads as TGCGCCAGCAGCTTGGACTCTGGGGCCGACGTCCTGACTTTC.

Here the CDR3 reads CASSFGTPANYGYTF. The CDR3 region has the DNA TGCGCCAGCAGCTTCGGGACTCCAGCTAACTATGGCTACACCTTC. V and J are TRBV5-1 and TRBJ1-2; D might be TRBD1 (5 bases). Per the germline V gene, CDR1 is SGHRS and CDR2 is YFSETQ. The CDR3 is 15 residues long. V was trimmed by 2 bases and J by 0 bases, leaving 11 bases between them.

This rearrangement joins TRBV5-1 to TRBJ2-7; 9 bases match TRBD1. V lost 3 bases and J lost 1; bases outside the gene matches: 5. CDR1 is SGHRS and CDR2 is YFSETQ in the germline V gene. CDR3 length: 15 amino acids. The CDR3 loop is CASSSTGTGSYEQYF. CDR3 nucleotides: TGCGCCAGCAGCTCAACCGGGACAGGGTCCTACGAGCAGTACTTC.

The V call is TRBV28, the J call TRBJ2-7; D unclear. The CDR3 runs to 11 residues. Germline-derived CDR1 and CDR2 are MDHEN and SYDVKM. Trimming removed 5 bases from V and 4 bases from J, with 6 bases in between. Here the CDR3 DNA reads TGTGCCAGCAGTGACGGGTACGAGCAGTACTTC. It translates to CASSDGYEQYF.

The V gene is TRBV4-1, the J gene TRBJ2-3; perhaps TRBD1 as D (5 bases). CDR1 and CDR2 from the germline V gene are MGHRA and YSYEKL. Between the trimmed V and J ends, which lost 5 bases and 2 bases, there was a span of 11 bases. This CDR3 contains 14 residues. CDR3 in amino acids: CASSLQTDTDTQYF. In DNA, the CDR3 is TGCGCCAGCAGCTTACAGACAGACACAGATACGCAGTATTTT.

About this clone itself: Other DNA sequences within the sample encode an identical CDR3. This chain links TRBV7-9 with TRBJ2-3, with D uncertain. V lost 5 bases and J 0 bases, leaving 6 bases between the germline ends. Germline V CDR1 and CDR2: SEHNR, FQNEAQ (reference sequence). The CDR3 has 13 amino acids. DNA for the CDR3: TGTGCCAGCAGCCTATCTAGCACAGATACGCAGTATTTT. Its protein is CASSLSSTDTQYF.

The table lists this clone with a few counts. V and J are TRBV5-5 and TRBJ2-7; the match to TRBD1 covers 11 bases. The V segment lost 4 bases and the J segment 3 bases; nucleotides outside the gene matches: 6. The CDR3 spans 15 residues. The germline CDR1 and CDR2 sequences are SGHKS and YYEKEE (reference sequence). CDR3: CASSARGTGGYEQYF. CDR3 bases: TGTGCCAGCAGCGCCCGGGGGACAGGGGGCTACGAGCAGTACTTC.

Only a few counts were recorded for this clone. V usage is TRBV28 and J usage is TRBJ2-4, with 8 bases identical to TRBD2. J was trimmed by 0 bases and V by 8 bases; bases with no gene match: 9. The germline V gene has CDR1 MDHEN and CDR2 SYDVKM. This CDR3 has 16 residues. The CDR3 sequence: CASSHGAGGAKNIQYF. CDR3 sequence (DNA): TGTGCCAGCTCCCATGGGGCGGGAGGAGCCAAAAACATTCAGTACTTC.

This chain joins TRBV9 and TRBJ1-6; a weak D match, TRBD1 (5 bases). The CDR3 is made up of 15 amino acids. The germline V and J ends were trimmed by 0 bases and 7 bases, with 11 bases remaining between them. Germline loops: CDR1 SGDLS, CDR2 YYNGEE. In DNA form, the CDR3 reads TGTGCCAGCAGCGTAGGGACCGGGGGAAATTCACCCCTCCACTTT. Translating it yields CASSVGTGGNSPLHF.

This chain's CDR3 is CASSLSGRAKNIQYF. The CDR3 nucleotides are TGTGCCAGCAGTTTAAGCGGGAGGGCCAAAAACATTCAGTACTTC. J is TRBJ2-4 and V is TRBV6-5, with 9 bases identical to TRBD2. The CDR3 is 15 residues long. Trimming at V came to 4 bases and at J to 1 base, leaving 2 bases not matched to a gene. CDR1 is MNHEY, CDR2 SVGAGI, per germline.

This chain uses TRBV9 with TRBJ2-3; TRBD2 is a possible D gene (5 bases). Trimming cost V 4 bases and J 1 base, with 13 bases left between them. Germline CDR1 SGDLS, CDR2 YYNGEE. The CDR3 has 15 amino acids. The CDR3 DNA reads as TGTGCCAGCAGCCGCCGCGGGTACGGCACAGATACGCAGTATTTT. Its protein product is CASSRRGYGTDTQYF.

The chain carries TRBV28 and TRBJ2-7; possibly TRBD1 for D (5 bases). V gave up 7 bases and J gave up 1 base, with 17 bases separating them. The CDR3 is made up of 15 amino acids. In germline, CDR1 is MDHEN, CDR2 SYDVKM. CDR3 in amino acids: CASTVTTPGSYEQYF. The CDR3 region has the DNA TGTGCCAGCACCGTAACGACCCCAGGGTCCTACGAGCAGTACTTC.

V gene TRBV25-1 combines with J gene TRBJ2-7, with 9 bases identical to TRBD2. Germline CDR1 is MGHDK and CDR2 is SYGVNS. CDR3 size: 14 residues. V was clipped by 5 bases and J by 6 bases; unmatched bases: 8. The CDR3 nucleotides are TGTGCCAGCAGTTCCCTAGCGGGGATCCCCGAGCAGTACTTC. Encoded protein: CASSSLAGIPEQYF.

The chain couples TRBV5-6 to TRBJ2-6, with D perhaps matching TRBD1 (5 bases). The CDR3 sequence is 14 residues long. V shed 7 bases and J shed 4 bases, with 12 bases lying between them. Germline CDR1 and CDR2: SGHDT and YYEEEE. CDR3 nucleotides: TGTGCCAGCGGCTACTGGACAGGGGCCAACGTCCTGACTTTC. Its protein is CASGYWTGANVLTF.